These T cell receptor beta chains were read from a single sample in a study of response to subunit inactivated influenza vaccine. TCRdb called the RT-PCR reads again in MiXCR, with one record for every CDR3 protein. The sample yields 530,000 or so distinct CDR3 sequences, around 15% seen once. Sequencing was performed on PBMCs from blood, taken about 13 days after vaccination. The receptors come from a man in his fifties who received an inactivated influenza vaccine. Both conserved end residues are part of each CDR3. Each record gives: V gene, clone size, J gene, D gene, CDR3 protein, CDR3 DNA. A D gene is named only where the DNA matches it firmly. Part of the rows lack a size; the others show once, few, many or a class for expanded clones.

>TRBV20-1|many|TRBJ1-1|TRBD1
CSAGTGDYSEAFF
TGCAGTGCTGGGACAGGGGATTACAGTGAAGCTTTCTTT
>TRBV27|few|TRBJ2-5|TRBD2
CASSPLGGYRTQETQYF
TGTGCCAGCAGTCCCCTGGGGGGGTACCGCACCCAAGAGACCCAGTACTTC
>TRBV6-5|-|TRBJ2-2|-
CASSYSQVIGELFF
TGTGCCAGCAGTTACTCCCAGGTTATCGGGGAGCTGTTTTTT
>TRBV5-1|-|TRBJ1-2|-
CASSLDGEAAYGYTF
TGCGCCAGCAGCTTGGACGGGGAGGCCGCCTATGGCTACACCTTC
>TRBV2|few|TRBJ2-1|-
CASSALRGVEQFF
TGTGCCAGCAGTGCGTTGCGTGGCGTGGAGCAGTTCTTC
>TRBV5-1|few|TRBJ2-2|-
CASKAEDTGELFF
TGCGCCAGCAAAGCGGAAGACACCGGGGAGCTGTTTTTT
>TRBV18|once|TRBJ2-7|-
CASSLLDPRQGEQYF
TGTGCCAGCTCACTACTGGACCCAAGGCAAGGGGAGCAGTACTTC
>TRBV28|-|TRBJ2-7|-
CASMGGRFLEQYF
TGTGCCTCGATGGGGGGCCGTTTTTTAGAGCAGTACTTC
>TRBV20-1|few|TRBJ2-5|TRBD1
CSARGGQGVKLETQYF
TGCAGTGCTAGAGGGGGACAGGGGGTAAAATTAGAGACCCAGTACTTC
>TRBV24-1|few|TRBJ2-3|TRBD2
CATGTTSTDTQYF
TGTGCCACCGGGACTACGAGCACAGATACGCAGTATTTT
>TRBV11-2|-|TRBJ2-5|-
CASSLGGTEILETQYF
TGTGCCAGCAGTTTGGGGGGGACAGAAATCCTGGAGACCCAGTACTTC
>TRBV14|-|TRBJ2-5|TRBD1
CANSVETGRETQYF
TGTGCCAACTCTGTCGAGACAGGGAGAGAGACCCAGTACTTC
>TRBV28|many|TRBJ2-7|-
CASSPLTRMAYEQYF
TGTGCCAGCAGTCCCCTTACCCGGATGGCCTACGAGCAGTACTTC
>TRBV20-1|few|TRBJ2-5|TRBD2
CSASGIAGAVLETQYF
TGCAGTGCTAGCGGAATAGCGGGAGCAGTGCTAGAGACCCAGTACTTC
>TRBV11-2|many|TRBJ2-1|TRBD2
CASSWTSGGNNEQFF
TGTGCCAGCAGCTGGACTAGCGGGGGTAACAATGAGCAGTTCTTC
>TRBV7-9|few|TRBJ2-7|-
CASSWQESYEQYF
TGTGCCAGCAGCTGGCAGGAGTCCTACGAGCAGTACTTC
>TRBV3-1|few|TRBJ2-3|-
CASSHAGTNTDTQYF
TGTGCCAGCAGCCACGCCGGGACGAACACAGATACGCAGTATTTT
>TRBV12-3/TRBV12-4|few|TRBJ2-3|-
CASSIEAPDTQYF
TGTGCCAGCAGTATAGAGGCCCCAGATACGCAGTATTTT
>TRBV5-1|many|TRBJ2-7|-
CASSSTSSAPVQYF
TGCGCCAGCAGCTCGACTAGTAGTGCCCCAGTGCAGTACTTC
>TRBV1|few|TRBJ1-2|-
CTSLSDYGYTF
TGCACCAGCCTCAGTGACTATGGCTACACCTTC
>TRBV12-3/TRBV12-4|few|TRBJ2-1|TRBD2
CASTLGAGTSGGMYNEQFF
TGTGCCAGCACCCTTGGTGCGGGGACTAGCGGGGGTATGTACAATGAGCAGTTCTTC
>TRBV4-3|-|TRBJ2-1|-
CASSQDPPGGGYNEQFF
TGCGCCAGCAGCCAAGATCCCCCCGGAGGGGGCTACAATGAGCAGTTCTTC
>TRBV24-1|-|TRBJ2-3|-
CATSTSGTSTQYF
TGTGCCACCAGCACCTCCGGGACATCGACTCAGTATTTT
>TRBV15|-|TRBJ1-6|TRBD1
CATSRVPGGGSPLHF
TGTGCCACCAGCAGAGTCCCAGGGGGCGGTTCACCCCTCCACTTT
>TRBV19|few|TRBJ1-2|TRBD1
CASSPGQGSFGYTF
TGTGCCAGTAGTCCGGGACAGGGGTCGTTTGGCTACACCTTC
>TRBV20-1|few|TRBJ2-3|-
CSAGRAQVGDTQYF
TGCAGTGCCGGTCGAGCGCAGGTCGGGGATACGCAGTATTTT
>TRBV28|few|TRBJ2-7|-
CASSKPNYEQYF
TGTGCCAGCAGCAAACCTAACTACGAGCAGTACTTC
>TRBV15|few|TRBJ1-1|-
CATSRDLSMMNTEAFF
TGTGCCACCAGCAGAGATCTGAGTATGATGAACACTGAAGCTTTCTTT
>TRBV19|few|TRBJ2-1|-
CASTIYNEQFF
TGTGCCAGTACCATTTACAATGAGCAGTTCTTC
>TRBV20-1|-|TRBJ2-7|-
CSADRDNEQYF
TGCAGTGCGGATCGGGACAACGAGCAGTACTTC